This is a list of T cell receptor beta chains from one sample in a study of T-cell memory formation after mild COVID-19. TCRdb independently ran MiXCR on the 5' RACE reads; one entry per CDR3 protein. Of hundreds of thousands of distinct CDR3 sequences in the sample, approximately 15% were seen once. The sequenced sample consisted of PBMCs or a T cell subset sorted from them (not recorded which). The receptors were gathered from a man aged 18 to 30 who had mild COVID-19 (a few samples of this study predate the infection). Cell type and time point are not known. CDR3s include the opening cysteine and the closing phenylalanine or tryptophan. The order of the fields is clone size, CDR3 length, J gene, V gene, D gene, CDR3 protein. D genes are given only for firm matches. Part of the rows lack a size; the others show once, few, many or a class for expanded clones.

>.|13|TRBJ2-7|TRBV6-5|.
CASSYSWGAEQYF
>few|13|TRBJ2-5|TRBV29-1|.
CSHSGQAGETQYF
>few|11|TRBJ2-5|TRBV7-9|.
CASSDSETQYF
>.|17|TRBJ2-2|TRBV20-1|.
CSARVSGGGAHTGELFF
>few|14|TRBJ1-3|TRBV29-1|.
CSVVVGDSGNTIYF
>.|13|TRBJ2-5|TRBV7-2|TRBD2
CASSFGGDETQYF
>.|14|TRBJ2-5|TRBV5-1|.
CASRIEWDLETQYF
>few|14|TRBJ2-5|TRBV20-1|.
CSATTVAGIETQYF
>.|15|TRBJ1-5|TRBV30|.
CAWTASRGSNQPQHF
>.|16|TRBJ2-3|TRBV4-1|.
CASSQAPRRGADTQYF
>few|15|TRBJ1-6|TRBV7-2|TRBD1
CASSLVGRGQSPLHF
>.|13|TRBJ1-1|TRBV11-2|.
CASSFRTATEAFF
>.|13|TRBJ2-3|TRBV5-5|TRBD2
CASSLNRGGPQYF
>few|13|TRBJ2-5|TRBV19|.
CASSSWVQETQYF
>few|13|TRBJ1-4|TRBV6-2/TRBV6-3|.
CASSYPGNEKLFF
>.|16|TRBJ2-3|TRBV14|.
CASSQGSNRHTDTQYF
>.|14|TRBJ1-6|TRBV10-3|TRBD1
CAISLQGAQSPLHF
>many|16|TRBJ2-1|TRBV4-1|.
CASKPGLGFSYNEQFF
>once|15|TRBJ2-3|TRBV2|.
CASSEYVGDTDTQYF
>few|20|TRBJ1-5|TRBV4-1|.
CASSQGSHFKLSGNNQPQHF
>few|12|TRBJ2-5|TRBV7-2|.
CASSLNLGTQYF
>.|14|TRBJ2-1|TRBV11-2|.
CASRRGGLADEQFF
>.|13|TRBJ1-2|TRBV6-2/TRBV6-3|.
CASSYSANYGYTF
>.|14|TRBJ2-1|TRBV29-1|.
CSVEVPGNGDEQFF